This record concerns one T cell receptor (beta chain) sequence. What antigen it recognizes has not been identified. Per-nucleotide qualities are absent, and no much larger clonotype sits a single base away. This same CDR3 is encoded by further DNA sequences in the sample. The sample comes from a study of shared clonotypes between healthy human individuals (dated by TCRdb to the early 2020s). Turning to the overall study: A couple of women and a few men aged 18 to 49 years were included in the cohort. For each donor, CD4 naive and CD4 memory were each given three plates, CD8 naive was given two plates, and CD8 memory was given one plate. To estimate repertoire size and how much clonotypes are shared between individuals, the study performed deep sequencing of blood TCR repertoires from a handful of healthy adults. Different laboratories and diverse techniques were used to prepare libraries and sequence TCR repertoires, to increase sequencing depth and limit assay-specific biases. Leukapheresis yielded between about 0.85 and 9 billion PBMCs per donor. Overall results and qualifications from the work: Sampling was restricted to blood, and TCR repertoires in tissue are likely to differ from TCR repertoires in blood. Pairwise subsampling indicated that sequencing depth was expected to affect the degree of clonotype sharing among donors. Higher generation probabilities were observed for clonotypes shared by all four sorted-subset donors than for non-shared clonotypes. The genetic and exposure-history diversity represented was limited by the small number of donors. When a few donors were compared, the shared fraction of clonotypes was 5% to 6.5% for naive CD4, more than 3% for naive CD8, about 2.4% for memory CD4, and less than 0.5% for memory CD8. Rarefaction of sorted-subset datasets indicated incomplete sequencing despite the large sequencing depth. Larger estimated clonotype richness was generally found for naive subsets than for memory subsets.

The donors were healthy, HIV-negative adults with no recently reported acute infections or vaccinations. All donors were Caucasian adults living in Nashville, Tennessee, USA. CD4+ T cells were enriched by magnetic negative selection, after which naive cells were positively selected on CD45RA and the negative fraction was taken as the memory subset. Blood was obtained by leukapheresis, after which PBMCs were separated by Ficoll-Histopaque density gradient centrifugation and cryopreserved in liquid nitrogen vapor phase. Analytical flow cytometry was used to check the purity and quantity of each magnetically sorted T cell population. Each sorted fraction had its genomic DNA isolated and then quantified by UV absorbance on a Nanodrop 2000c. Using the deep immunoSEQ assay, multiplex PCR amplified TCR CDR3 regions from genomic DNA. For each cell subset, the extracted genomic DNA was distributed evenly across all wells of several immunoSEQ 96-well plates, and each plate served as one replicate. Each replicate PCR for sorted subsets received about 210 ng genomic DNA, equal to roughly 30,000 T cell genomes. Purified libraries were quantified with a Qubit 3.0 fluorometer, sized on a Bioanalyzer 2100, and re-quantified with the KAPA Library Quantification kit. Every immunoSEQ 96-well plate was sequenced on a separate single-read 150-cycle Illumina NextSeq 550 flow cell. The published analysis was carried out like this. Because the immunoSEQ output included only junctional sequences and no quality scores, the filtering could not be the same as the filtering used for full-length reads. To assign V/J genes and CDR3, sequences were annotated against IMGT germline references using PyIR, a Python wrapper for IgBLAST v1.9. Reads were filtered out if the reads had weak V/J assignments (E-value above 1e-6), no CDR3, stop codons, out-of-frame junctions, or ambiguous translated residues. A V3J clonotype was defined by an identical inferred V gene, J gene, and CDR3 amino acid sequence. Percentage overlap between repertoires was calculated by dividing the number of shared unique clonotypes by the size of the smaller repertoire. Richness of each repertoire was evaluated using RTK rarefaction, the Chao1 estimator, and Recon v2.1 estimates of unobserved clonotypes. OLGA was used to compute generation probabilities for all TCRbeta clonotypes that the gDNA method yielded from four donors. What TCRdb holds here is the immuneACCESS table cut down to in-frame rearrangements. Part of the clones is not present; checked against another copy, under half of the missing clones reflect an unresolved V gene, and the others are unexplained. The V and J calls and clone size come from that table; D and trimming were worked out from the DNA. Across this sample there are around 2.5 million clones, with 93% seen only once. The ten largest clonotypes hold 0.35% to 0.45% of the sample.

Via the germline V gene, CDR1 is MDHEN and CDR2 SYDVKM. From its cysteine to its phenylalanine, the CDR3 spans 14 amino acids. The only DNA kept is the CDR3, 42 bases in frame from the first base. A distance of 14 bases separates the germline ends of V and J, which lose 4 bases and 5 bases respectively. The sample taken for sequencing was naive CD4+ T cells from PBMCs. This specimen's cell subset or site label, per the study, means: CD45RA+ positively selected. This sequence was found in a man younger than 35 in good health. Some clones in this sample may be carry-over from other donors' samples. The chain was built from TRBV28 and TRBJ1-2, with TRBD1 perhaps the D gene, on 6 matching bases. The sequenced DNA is TGTGCCAGCAGTTCCGGACAGCTTACTTATGGCTACACCTTC. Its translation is CASSSGQLTYGYTF.